Each of the 21 T cell receptor beta chains below was sequenced from the same sample in a study of PD-1 blockade in mismatch repair-deficient tumors. Only in-frame clones appear in the TCRdb table, and some are missing; sequencing was by immunoSEQ multiplex PCR. The data show 100,000 to 150,000 clones, 70% to 90% seen once. Specimen: peripheral blood, collected 44 weeks after starting pembrolizumab. These TCRs come from an adult with mismatch repair-deficient cancer.

The chain carries TRBV2 and TRBJ2-7, with D uncertain. Germline lookup yields CDR1 SNHLY and CDR2 FYNNEI. Trimming shortened V by 5 bases and J by 4 bases, and 12 bases separated the two germline ends. CDR3 size: 13 residues. In nucleotides, the CDR3 is TGTGCCAGCAGTCCCCATCCGGGTTACGAGCAGTACTTC. Translation: CASSPHPGYEQYF.

This chain links TRBV5-4 with TRBJ1-2; TRBD1 is a possible D gene (6 bases). From germline, CDR1 is SGHNT and CDR2 YYREEE (reference sequence). CDR3 length: 11 amino acids. Trimming took 0 bases from V and 14 from J, leaving 11 bases between them. As DNA, the CDR3 is TGTGCCAGCAGCTTGGACAGGGTGTTGACCTTC. As protein: CASSLDRVLTF.

This chain joins TRBV6-5 and TRBJ2-3; D may be TRBD2 (5 bases). The CDR3 is 14 amino acids. The germline V and J ends were trimmed by 4 bases and 9 bases, with 17 bases remaining between them. Germline V gene data show CDR1 as MNHEY and CDR2 as SVGAGI. The CDR3 DNA follows: TGTGCCAGCAGTTTAGGGTTCGGGGAAGAGACGCAGTATTTT. It specifies CASSLGFGEETQYF.

The V and J genes are TRBV10-3 and TRBJ1-5; D is unclear. The ends were cut back, 6 bases at V and 1 base at J, with 13 bases in the middle. CDR3 length: 15 amino acids. Germline V gene sequence: CDR1 ENHRY, CDR2 SYGVKD. In DNA, the CDR3 is TGTGCCATCAGATCCGAAGGAGGAAGCAATCAGCCCCAGCATTTT. Translating gives CAIRSEGGSNQPQHF.

This chain links TRBV28 with TRBJ1-5; D is ambiguous. The CDR3 extends over 15 amino acids. Trimming left V 5 bases short and J 0 bases short, with 11 bases between. In germline, CDR1 is MDHEN, CDR2 SYDVKM. In nucleotides, the CDR3 is TGTGCCAGCAGTAATCAGAAATATAGCAATCAGCCCCAGCATTTT. Amino acids: CASSNQKYSNQPQHF.

This chain connects TRBV19 to TRBJ2-1; 7 bases align to TRBD1. V shed 5 bases, J shed 3 bases, and the junction held 7 bases outside the gene matches. CDR3 length: 15 residues. Per the germline V gene, CDR1 is LNHDA and CDR2 is SQIVND (reference sequence). CDR3 in amino acids: CASSLRAGGYNEQFF. The CDR3 DNA is TGTGCCAGTAGTCTAAGGGCAGGGGGCTACAATGAGCAGTTCTTC.

The chain couples TRBV7-3 to TRBJ2-3; no clear D gene. Per the germline V gene, CDR1 is SGHTA and CDR2 is FQGTGA. The CDR3 has 14 amino acids. Trimming left V 2 bases short and J 5 bases short, with 11 bases between. CDR3 in DNA: TGTGCCAGCAGCTTAGAGGCCGTGGGAGATACGCAGTATTTT. Translated: CASSLEAVGDTQYF.

Concerning this clone: The junction and the germline gene differ at one end; a read error may be behind it. The rearrangement uses TRBV5-1 and TRBJ2-7, with 11 bases aligning to TRBD2. CDR1 is SGHRS, CDR2 YFSETQ, per germline. The CDR3 is 15 amino acids. The CDR3 is CASSAGTSGIYEQYF. The CDR3 DNA reads TGTGCCAGCAGCGCCGGGACTAGCGGCATCTACGAGCAGTACTTC.

This chain uses TRBV7-9 with TRBJ2-1; TRBD2 might be the D (6 bases). The germline V gene encodes CDR1 SEHNR and CDR2 FQNEAQ (reference sequence). This CDR3 has 16 amino acids. Between the trimmed V and J ends, which lost 5 bases and 7 bases, there was a span of 21 bases. The CDR3 coding sequence is TGTGCCAGCAGCCCTCCGGGGTCTAGCGCAAGGAATGAGCAGTTCTTC. This sequence encodes CASSPPGSSARNEQFF.

The gene calls are TRBV11-2 and TRBJ1-2; D gene ambiguous. CDR3 size: 12 residues. V lost 0 bases, J lost 8 bases, and 7 bases lay in between. Germline V gene data show CDR1 as SGHAT and CDR2 as FQNNGV. Here the CDR3 reads CASSLEYNGYTF. CDR3 bases: TGTGCCAGCAGCTTAGAATATAACGGCTACACCTTC. The variable domain in full, with the rest retrieved from reference TRBV11-2 and TRBJ1-2, is EAGVAQSPRYKIIEKRQSVAFWCNPISGHATLYWYQQILGQGPKLLIQFQNNGVVDDSQLPKDRFSAERLKGVDSTLKIQPAKLEDSAVYLCASSLEYNGYTFGSGTRLTVV.

The gene calls are TRBV29-1 and TRBJ2-7, with D possibly TRBD2 on 5 matching bases. The germline gives CDR1 SQVTM, CDR2 ANQGSEA. V gave up 1 base and J gave up 3 bases, with 16 bases separating them. This CDR3 has 15 amino acids. Here the CDR3 reads CSVEAGLSPLYEQYF. For the CDR3, the DNA is TGCAGCGTTGAAGCGGGGTTAAGTCCACTCTACGAGCAGTACTTC.

The chain couples TRBV5-1 to TRBJ2-3; 10 bases align to TRBD2. Germline V CDR1 and CDR2: SGHRS, YFSETQ. The CDR3 runs to 15 residues. After removal of 3 bases from V and 1 base from J, the junction contained 2 bases not matched to a gene. The CDR3 nucleotides are TGCGCCAGCAGCTCCGGGACTAGCGGCACAGATACGCAGTATTTT. Protein: CASSSGTSGTDTQYF.

The chain combines TRBV29-1 with TRBJ2-3, with D maybe TRBD2 (5 bases). V lost 4 bases and J lost 6, with 8 bases in between. In germline, CDR1 is SQVTM, CDR2 ANQGSEA. The CDR3 loop spans 11 amino acids. The CDR3 region has the DNA TGCAGCGTTGGGACTTCGGATACGCAGTATTTT. This codes for CSVGTSDTQYF.

The V gene is TRBV2, the J gene TRBJ2-1; 14 nucleotides align to TRBD2. The CDR3 contains 14 residues. Germline V lookup: CDR1 SNHLY, CDR2 FYNNEI. With 6 bases clipped from V and 8 bases from J, the junction kept 3 bases outside the gene matches. The CDR3 loop reads CASRGLAGVHEQFF. CDR3 DNA sequence: TGTGCCAGCAGGGGACTAGCGGGAGTCCATGAGCAGTTCTTC. The full variable domain, its missing parts supplied by reference TRBV2 and TRBJ2-1, is EPEVTQTPSHQVTQMGQEVILRCVPISNHLYFYWYRQILGQKVEFLVSFYNNEISEKSEIFDDQFSVERPDGSNFTLKIRSTKLEDSAMYFCASRGLAGVHEQFFGPGTRLTVL.

The chain uses TRBV6-5 and TRBJ2-7; 7 nucleotides agree with TRBD2. Per germline, CDR1 MNHEY and CDR2 SVGAGI. V shed 0 bases, J shed 3 bases, and the junction held 2 bases outside the gene matches. This CDR3 contains 14 residues. CDR3 protein: CASSYSGLVYEQYF. For the CDR3, the DNA is TGTGCCAGCAGTTACTCTGGACTAGTCTACGAGCAGTACTTC.

This clone was counted only a few times. This chain uses TRBV18 with TRBJ2-1; D gene unclear. V was shortened by 3 bases and J by 9 bases, with 12 bases between the two germline ends. Germline V gene lookup returns CDR1 KGHSH and CDR2 LQKENI. The CDR3 contains 13 residues. Written as DNA, the CDR3 is TGTGCCAGCTCACCCGGCTGGAGAGTTGAGCAGTTCTTC. Amino acids: CASSPGWRVEQFF.

The chain links TRBV7-9 to TRBJ2-2; 7 bases are shared with TRBD1. Looked up from germline, CDR1 is SEHNR and CDR2 is FQNEAQ (reference sequence). J gave up 2 bases and V 6 bases, and 12 bases lay outside the gene matches. CDR3 length: 17 amino acids. CDR3 sequence reads: CASSFLTGTVNTGELFF. CDR3 DNA: TGTGCCAGCAGTTTCCTAACCGGGACAGTTAACACCGGGGAGCTGTTTTTT.

The rearrangement joins TRBV12-5 to TRBJ2-7; 7 bases are shared with TRBD1. CDR3 size: 21 residues. V lost 3 bases, J lost 3 bases, and 26 bases stayed unmatched. Germline assignment: CDR1 LGHNT and CDR2 FRNRAP. The CDR3 loop reads CASGFRDSKRFPEVPVYEQYF. The CDR3 DNA reads as TGTGCTAGTGGTTTCCGGGACAGCAAGAGGTTTCCTGAAGTCCCAGTCTACGAGCAGTACTTC.

The chain uses TRBV5-4 and TRBJ2-5, with 7 nucleotides matching TRBD2. In germline, CDR1 is SGHNT, CDR2 YYREEE (reference sequence). Germline trimming cut 4 bases from V and 5 bases from J; bases unmatched to any gene: 11. CDR3 length equals 15 residues. CDR3 sequence (DNA): TGTGCCAGCAGCCTCCGGGCGGGAGAGGTGGAGACCCAGTACTTC. It translates to CASSLRAGEVETQYF.

The J gene is TRBJ1-1, the V gene TRBV19; TRBD1 aligns across 7 bases. The CDR3 is 15 amino acids. Per the germline V gene, CDR1 is LNHDA and CDR2 is SQIVND (reference sequence). The J segment lost 1 base and the V segment lost 5 bases, leaving 7 bases of the junction unmatched. As DNA, the CDR3 is TGTGCCAGTAGTCCTCCGGGACAGCGGAACACTGAAGCTTTCTTT. This encodes CASSPPGQRNTEAFF. The variable domain in full, with the rest retrieved from reference TRBV19 and TRBJ1-1, is DGGITQSPKYLFRKEGQNVTLSCEQNLNHDAMYWYRQDPGQGLRLIYYSQIVNDFQKGDIAEGYSVSREKKESFPLTVTSAQKNPTAFYLCASSPPGQRNTEAFFGQGTRLTVV.

The DNA of the CDR3 is TGTGCCAGCAGTGAAGAGACAGGGGGCGGGAACACCATATATTTT. It codes for CASSEETGGGNTIYF. This chain connects TRBV6-1 to TRBJ1-3; 10 bases align to TRBD1. The germline V gene encodes CDR1 MNHNS and CDR2 SASEGT. Unmatched junction bases numbered 4, after V lost 1 base and J lost 7 bases. The CDR3 covers 15 residues.